Given below is one TCR beta chain in context. The entry originates in a study of shared clonotypes between healthy human individuals. Sequencing was performed with immunoSEQ multiplex PCR; in TCRdb, only in-frame clones are kept and a portion is missing. The table includes about 2 million clones, 95% detected once. CDR3 size: 15 residues. Trimming shortened V by 5 bases and J by 2 bases, and 17 bases separated the two germline ends. Germline loops: CDR1 SQVTM, CDR2 ANQGSEA. The receptor was isolated from a man aged 18 to 30 in good health. The sample consisted of naive CD4+ T cells sorted from blood. As to subset: CD45RA+ positively selected. The chain has TRBV29-1 and TRBJ2-3; no reliable D call. Written as DNA, the CDR3 is TGCAGCGTTTCGGGCGGTCGGTCAGTCACAGATACGCAGTATTTT. Translating gives CSVSGGRSVTDTQYF.